The rows below give T cell receptor beta chains drawn from one sample of a study of T cell changes during pregnancy in multiple sclerosis. Clones were sequenced by immunoSEQ multiplex PCR, and TCRdb holds only the in-frame ones, with some missing. The sample shows approximately 35,000 clones, 90% of them seen only once. The input for sequencing was CD4+ T cells from peripheral blood mononuclear cells, taken in the second trimester of pregnancy. These receptors all stem from a female donor in good health, enrolled as a control in a pregnancy study. CDR3s include the opening cysteine and the closing phenylalanine or tryptophan. The D gene is left open where the match is weak.

j_call d_call v_call cdr3_nt cdr3_aa
TRBJ2-1 TRBD2 TRBV5-1 TGCGCCAGCAGCTTGGCTCGGGGGGAGGCCAATCGGCAGTTCTTC CASSLARGEANRQFF
TRBJ1-1 . TRBV6-1 TGTGCCAGCAGTGAAGGTAGTAGGACACTCACTGAAGCTTTCTTT CASSEGSRTLTEAFF
TRBJ2-1 . TRBV4-1 TGCGCCAGCACCCAGACACTTCTTAACAATGAGCAGTTCTTC CASTQTLLNNEQFF
TRBJ2-1 TRBD2 TRBV30 TGTGCCTGGAGTGGGACTAGCGGGGGCCTCTACAATGAGCAGTTCTTC CAWSGTSGGLYNEQFF
TRBJ2-3 . TRBV18 TGTGCCAGCTCACCAAAGAGTCTAACCGGCACAGATACGCAGTATTTT CASSPKSLTGTDTQYF
TRBJ1-1 . TRBV4-1 TGCGCCAGCAGCCGTAATCCAGGGGCAGGGAACCCTGAAGCTTTCTTT CASSRNPGAGNPEAFF
TRBJ1-2 . TRBV5-1 TGCGCCAGCAGCTTTCTCAACACAGACAACTATGGCTACACCTTC CASSFLNTDNYGYTF
TRBJ2-7 . TRBV5-5 TGTGCCAGCAGTTCTGTTTACGAGCAGTACTTC CASSSVYEQYF
TRBJ1-1 TRBD1 TRBV6-5 TGTGCCAGCAGGAAGACAGGGCTCACTGAAGCTTTCTTT CASRKTGLTEAFF
TRBJ1-5 TRBD1 TRBV5-8 TGTGCCAGCAGCTCGGGACAGGGGACGGGGCAGCCCCAGCATTTT CASSSGQGTGQPQHF
TRBJ2-1 TRBD2 TRBV11-3 TGTGCCAGCAGAAAAGGGGAGGGGTTCGAGACCTACAATGAGCAGTTCTTC CASRKGEGFETYNEQFF
TRBJ2-2 TRBD2 TRBV5-1 TGCGCCAGCAGCGATGGACTAGCGGGAGCGGCCGGGGAGCTGTTTTTT CASSDGLAGAAGELFF
TRBJ2-3 . TRBV19 TGTGCCAGTAGTTCCGGGGGAGATACGCAGTATTTT CASSSGGDTQYF
TRBJ1-2 TRBD1 TRBV27 TGTGCCAGCAGTTACGGGACAGGGGGATTTAGTAATGGCTACACCTTC CASSYGTGGFSNGYTF
TRBJ2-3 . TRBV2 TGTGCCAGCAGTGTCGGAGTAGCTGCAGATACGCAGTATTTT CASSVGVAADTQYF
TRBJ2-1 . TRBV1 TGCACCAGCAGCCTGTCCTTGGCGCTGACTAGCGGGAGTATGAATGAGCAGTTCTTC CTSSLSLALTSGSMNEQFF
TRBJ1-4 . TRBV19 TGTGCCAGTACCGAATCGTTCGGGGTGGCGGACGAAAAACTGTTTTTT CASTESFGVADEKLFF